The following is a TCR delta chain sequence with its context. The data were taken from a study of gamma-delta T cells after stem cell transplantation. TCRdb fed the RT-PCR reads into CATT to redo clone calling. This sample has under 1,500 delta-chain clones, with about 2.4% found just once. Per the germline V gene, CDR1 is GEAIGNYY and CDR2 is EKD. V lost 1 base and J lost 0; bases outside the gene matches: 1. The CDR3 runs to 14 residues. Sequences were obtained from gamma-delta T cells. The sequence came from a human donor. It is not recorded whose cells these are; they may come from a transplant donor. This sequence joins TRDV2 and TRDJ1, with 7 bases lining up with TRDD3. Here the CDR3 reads CACDTWGNTDKLIF. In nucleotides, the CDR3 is TGTGCCTGTGACACTTGGGGGAACACCGATAAACTCATCTTT.